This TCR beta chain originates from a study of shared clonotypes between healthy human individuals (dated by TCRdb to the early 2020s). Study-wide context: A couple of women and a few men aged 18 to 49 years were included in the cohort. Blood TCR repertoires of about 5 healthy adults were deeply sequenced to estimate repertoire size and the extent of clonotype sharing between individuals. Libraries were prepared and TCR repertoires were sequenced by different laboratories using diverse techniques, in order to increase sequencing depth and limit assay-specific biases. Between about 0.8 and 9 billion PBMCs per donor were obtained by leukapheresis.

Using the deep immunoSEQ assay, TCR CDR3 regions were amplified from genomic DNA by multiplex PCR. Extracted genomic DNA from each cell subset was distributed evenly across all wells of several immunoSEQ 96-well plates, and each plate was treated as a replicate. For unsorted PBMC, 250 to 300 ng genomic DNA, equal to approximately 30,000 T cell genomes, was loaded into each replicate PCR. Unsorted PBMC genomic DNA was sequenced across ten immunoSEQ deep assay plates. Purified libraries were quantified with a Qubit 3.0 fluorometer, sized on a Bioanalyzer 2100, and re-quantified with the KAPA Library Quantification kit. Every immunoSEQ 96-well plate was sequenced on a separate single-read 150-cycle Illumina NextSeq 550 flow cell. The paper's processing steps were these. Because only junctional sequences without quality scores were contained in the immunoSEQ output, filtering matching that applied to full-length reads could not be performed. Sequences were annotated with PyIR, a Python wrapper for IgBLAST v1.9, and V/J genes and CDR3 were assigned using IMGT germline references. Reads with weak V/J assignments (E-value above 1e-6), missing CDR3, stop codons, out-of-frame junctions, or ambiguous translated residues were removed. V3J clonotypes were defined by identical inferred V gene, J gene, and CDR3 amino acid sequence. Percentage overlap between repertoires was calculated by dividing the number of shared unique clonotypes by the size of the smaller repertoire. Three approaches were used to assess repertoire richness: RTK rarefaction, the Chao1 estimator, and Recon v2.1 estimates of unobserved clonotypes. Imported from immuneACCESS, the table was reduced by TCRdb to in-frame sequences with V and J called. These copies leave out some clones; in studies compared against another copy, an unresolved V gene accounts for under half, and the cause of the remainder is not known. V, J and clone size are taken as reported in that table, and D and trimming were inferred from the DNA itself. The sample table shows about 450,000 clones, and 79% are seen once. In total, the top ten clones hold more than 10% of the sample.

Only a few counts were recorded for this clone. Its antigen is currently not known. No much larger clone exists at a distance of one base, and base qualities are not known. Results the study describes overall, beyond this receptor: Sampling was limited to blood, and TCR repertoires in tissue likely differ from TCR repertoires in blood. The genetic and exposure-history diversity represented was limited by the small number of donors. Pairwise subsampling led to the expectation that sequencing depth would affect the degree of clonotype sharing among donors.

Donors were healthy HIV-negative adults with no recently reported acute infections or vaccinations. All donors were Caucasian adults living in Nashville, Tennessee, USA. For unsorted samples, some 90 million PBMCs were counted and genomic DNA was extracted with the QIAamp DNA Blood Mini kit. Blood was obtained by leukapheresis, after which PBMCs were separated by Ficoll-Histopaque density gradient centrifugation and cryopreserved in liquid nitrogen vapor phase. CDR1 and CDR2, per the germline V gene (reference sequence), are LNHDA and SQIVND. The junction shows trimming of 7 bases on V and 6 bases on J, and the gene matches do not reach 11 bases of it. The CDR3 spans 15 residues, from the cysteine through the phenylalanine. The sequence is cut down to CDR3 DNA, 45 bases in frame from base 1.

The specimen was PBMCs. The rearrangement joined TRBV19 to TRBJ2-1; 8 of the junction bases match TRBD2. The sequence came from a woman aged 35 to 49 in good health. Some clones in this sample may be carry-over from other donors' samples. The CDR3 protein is CASTTQAGAINEQFF. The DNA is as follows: TGTGCCAGTACGACCCAAGCGGGAGCGATCAATGAGCAGTTCTTC.